This TCR beta chain was profiled in a study of identical twins. CDR1 is DFQATT and CDR2 is SNEGSKA in the germline V gene (reference sequence). This CDR3 spans 14 amino acids. V shed 0 bases and J shed 3 bases, with 12 bases lying between them. This clonotype was recorded a few times. Its antigen is not known. From the 5' RACE reads, TCRdb called clonotypes with MiXCR, one entry per CDR3 protein. The profile shows under 300,000 distinct CDR3 sequences, around 8.8% of them singletons. Whole-study findings and limits: Weaker excess twin sharing was seen among beta out-of-frame sequences.

The sample was also linked to a second study, of yellow fever vaccine responses in identical twins.

The V and J genes are TRBV20-1 and TRBJ2-7; D gene unclear. Sequenced: CD8+ T cells sorted from blood. This sequence was found in a woman in her late teens or twenties in good health. The CDR3 nucleotides are TGCAGTGCTAGAGATGAGTCGTATTTCTACGAGCAGTACTTC. This encodes CSARDESYFYEQYF.